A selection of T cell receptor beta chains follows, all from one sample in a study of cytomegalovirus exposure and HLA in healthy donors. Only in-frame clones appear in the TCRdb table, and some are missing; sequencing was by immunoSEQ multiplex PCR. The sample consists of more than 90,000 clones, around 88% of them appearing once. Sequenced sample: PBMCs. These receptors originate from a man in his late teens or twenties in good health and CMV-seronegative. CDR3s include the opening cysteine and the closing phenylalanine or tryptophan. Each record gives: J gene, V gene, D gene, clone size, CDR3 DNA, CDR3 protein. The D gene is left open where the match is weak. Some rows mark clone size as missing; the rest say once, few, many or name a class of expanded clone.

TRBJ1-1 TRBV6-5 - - TGTGCCAGCAGTTACTACAATTCGAACACTGAAGCTTTCTTT CASSYYNSNTEAFF
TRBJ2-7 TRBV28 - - TGTGCCAGCAGTCCCTCACATGAGCAGTACTTC CASSPSHEQYF
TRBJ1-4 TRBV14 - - TGTGCCAGCAGCCAAGTATCCGCCCTGGAGGAAAAACTGTTTTTT CASSQVSALEEKLFF
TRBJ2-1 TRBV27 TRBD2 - TGTGCCAGCAGTTTATCGCCGACTAGCGGGGAGAAGGTCTCCTACAATGAGCAGTTCTTC CASSLSPTSGEKVSYNEQFF
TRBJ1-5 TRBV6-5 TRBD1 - TGTGCCAGCAGTCGTACCCGGACAGGCATTGAGCCCCAGCATTTT CASSRTRTGIEPQHF
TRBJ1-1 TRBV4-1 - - TGCGCCAGCAGCGAAACGGGTCAAGCCAACACTGAAGCTTTCTTT CASSETGQANTEAFF
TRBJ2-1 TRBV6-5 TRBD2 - TGTGCCAGCATGAGAGCGGGGGGGCCCTACAATGAGCAGTTCTTC CASMRAGGPYNEQFF
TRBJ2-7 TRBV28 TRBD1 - TGTGCCAGCAGCCCCGACAGGGTGCGCGAGCAGTACTTC CASSPDRVREQYF
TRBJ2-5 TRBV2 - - TGTGCCAGTAGTAATATGGAGACCCAGTACTTC CASSNMETQYF
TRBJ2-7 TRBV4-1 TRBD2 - TGCGCCAGCAGCCTTACAACTAGCGGGGGAAACGAGCAGTACTTC CASSLTTSGGNEQYF
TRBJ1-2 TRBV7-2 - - TGTGCCACCGAGGAAATATTCGAGGTCCCCTATGGCTACACCTTC CATEEIFEVPYGYTF
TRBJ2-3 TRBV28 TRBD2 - TGTGCCAGCAGCTCCGGGACTAGCGGGAGTGGGGATACGCAGTATTTT CASSSGTSGSGDTQYF
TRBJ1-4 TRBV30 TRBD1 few TGTGCCTGGAGTAAAAGACAGGGGGAGTTTGAAAAACTGTTTTTT CAWSKRQGEFEKLFF
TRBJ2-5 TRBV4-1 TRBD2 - TGCGCCAGCAGCCAAGCTAGCGGGAGAAACGGGGAGACCCAGTACTTC CASSQASGRNGETQYF
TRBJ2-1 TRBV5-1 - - TGCGCCAGCAGCTCGGAGGGCCGCCCCTACAATGAGCAGTTCTTC CASSSEGRPYNEQFF
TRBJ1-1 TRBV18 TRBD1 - TGTGCCAGCTCAGGTCAGGGGGCGTCTAGCGGCACTGAAGCTTTCTTT CASSGQGASSGTEAFF
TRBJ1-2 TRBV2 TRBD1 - TGTGCCAGCAGCTTTTCACGGACAGGAAAAAACTATGGCTACACCTTC CASSFSRTGKNYGYTF
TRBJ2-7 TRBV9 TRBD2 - TGTGCCAGCAGCGCCAGCATAGCGGGGCTTCACTACGAGCAGTACTTC CASSASIAGLHYEQYF
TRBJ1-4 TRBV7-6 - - TGTGCCAGCAGCTCAATGACAGGTTCGGAAAAACTGTTTTTT CASSSMTGSEKLFF
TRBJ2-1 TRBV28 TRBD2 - TGTGCCAGCAGACCCTCCATCATAGCGGGAGGGCCCATCAATGAGCAGTTCTTC CASRPSIIAGGPINEQFF
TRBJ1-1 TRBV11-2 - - TGTGCCAGCAGCTTAGAACTGTCTGAAGCTTTCTTT CASSLELSEAFF
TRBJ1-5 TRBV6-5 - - TGTGCCAGCAGTACCGACAGGAGTAGCAATCAGCCCCAGCATTTT CASSTDRSSNQPQHF
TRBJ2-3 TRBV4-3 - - TGCGCCAGCAGCCAAGGGGCAGGTTTAGGTACAGATACGCAGTATTTT CASSQGAGLGTDTQYF
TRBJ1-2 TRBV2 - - TGTGCCAGCAGTGACGTCAGGGTTGGTTGGGGCTACACCTTC CASSDVRVGWGYTF
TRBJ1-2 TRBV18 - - TGTGCCAGCTCACCAATTGAGACAGCCTATGGCTACACCTTC CASSPIETAYGYTF
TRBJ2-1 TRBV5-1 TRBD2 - TGCGCCAGCAGCTTGGAGGGGAGGGCCCTACTTTACAATGAGCAGTTCTTC CASSLEGRALLYNEQFF
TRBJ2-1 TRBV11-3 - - TGTGCCAGCAGCTCTGTGACTTCGACTGAGCAGTTCTTC CASSSVTSTEQFF
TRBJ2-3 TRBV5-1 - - TGCGCCAGCAGCATCGACTCAGTCCCAGATACGCAGTATTTT CASSIDSVPDTQYF
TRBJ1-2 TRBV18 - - TGTGCCAGCTCACCGAACGGACAGAACTATGGCTACACCTTC CASSPNGQNYGYTF
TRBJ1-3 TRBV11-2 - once TGTGCCAGCAGTCAAATAAGGAGCTCTGGAAACACCATATATTTT CASSQIRSSGNTIYF
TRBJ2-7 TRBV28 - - TGTGCCAGCAGGCCACACGGACAGAGCTCCTACGAGCAGTACTTC CASRPHGQSSYEQYF
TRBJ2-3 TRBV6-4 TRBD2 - TGTGCCAGCAGTGTGGAATTAGCGGGGGACACAGATACGCAGTATTTT CASSVELAGDTDTQYF
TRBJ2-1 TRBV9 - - TGTGCCAGCAGCCCCGTCCCTGCGGGGAGCTCCTACAATGAGCAGTTCTTC CASSPVPAGSSYNEQFF
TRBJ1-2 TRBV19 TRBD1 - TGTGCCAGTAGCGACAGGGGGCTCGCTAACTATGGCTACACCTTC CASSDRGLANYGYTF
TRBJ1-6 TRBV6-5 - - TGTGCCAGCAGTTCCGTCTATAATTCACCCCTCCACTTT CASSSVYNSPLHF
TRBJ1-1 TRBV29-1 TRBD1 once TGCAGCGTTAGGAACAGGGGGCGCAGCACTGAAGCTTTCTTT CSVRNRGRSTEAFF
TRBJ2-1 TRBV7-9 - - TGTGCCAGCAGCTTAATAAAGGGGTTTGAGCAGTTCTTC CASSLIKGFEQFF
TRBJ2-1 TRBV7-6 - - TGTGCCAGCAGCCTCTATGGGGCGCATTTGTTAAATGAGCAGTTCTTC CASSLYGAHLLNEQFF
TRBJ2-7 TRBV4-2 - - TGTGCCAGCAGCCAGAGCGAGACCTACGAGCAGTACTTC CASSQSETYEQYF
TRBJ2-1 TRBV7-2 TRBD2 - TGTGCCAGCAGCTGGGGGACTAGCGGATACAATGAGCAGTTCTTC CASSWGTSGYNEQFF
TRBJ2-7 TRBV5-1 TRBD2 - TGCGCCAGCAGCCCTCCAACTAGCGGGAGACTTAAGCAGTACTTC CASSPPTSGRLKQYF
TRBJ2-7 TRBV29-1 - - TGCAGCGCAGGCAGGGGTAGTAACGAGCAGTACTTC CSAGRGSNEQYF